This TCR beta chain was sequenced in a study of human CD8 memory T cell subsets. It was UMI-labeled 5' RACE by which the TCR beta libraries were made. TCRdb re-called the 5' RACE reads, yielding one record per CDR3 amino acid sequence without DNA. The sample has under 7,500 distinct CDR3 sequences, and its top ten clones hold roughly 33%. By negative magnetic separation, total CD8+ T cells were enriched. Germline V lookup: CDR1 MNHEY, CDR2 SMNVEV (reference sequence). This CDR3 has 15 amino acids. The source of this sequence is a human donor in good health. The rearrangement uses TRBV27 and TRBJ2-1; no DNA is available, so the TRBD1 call from TCRdb remains unchecked. The sequenced material came from CD8+ effector memory T cells (TEM) sorted from PBMCs. As for subset: effector memory CD8 T cells, CCR7- CD45RO+ CD95+. CDR3 amino acids: CASSLQGPNYNEQFF.